This TCR beta chain stems from a study of cytomegalovirus exposure and HLA in healthy donors. The PCR contained 60 Vbeta and 13 Jbeta primers. Clones were read by immunoSEQ multiplex PCR, and TCRdb kept only the in-frame ones, dropping some. Of some 150,000 clones listed, roughly 80% are singletons. Germline loops: CDR1 SGHTA, CDR2 FQGNSA. The CDR3 loop spans 10 amino acids. Trimming stripped 11 bases from V and 2 bases from J, with 6 bases between. The source material was PBMCs. This sequence was found in a man in his fifties in good health and CMV-seropositive. The V gene is TRBV7-2, the J gene TRBJ2-5; maybe TRBD2 (6 bases). The CDR3 loop reads CAGGQETQYF. The CDR3 DNA reads as TGTGCCGGAGGGCAAGAGACCCAGTACTTC.